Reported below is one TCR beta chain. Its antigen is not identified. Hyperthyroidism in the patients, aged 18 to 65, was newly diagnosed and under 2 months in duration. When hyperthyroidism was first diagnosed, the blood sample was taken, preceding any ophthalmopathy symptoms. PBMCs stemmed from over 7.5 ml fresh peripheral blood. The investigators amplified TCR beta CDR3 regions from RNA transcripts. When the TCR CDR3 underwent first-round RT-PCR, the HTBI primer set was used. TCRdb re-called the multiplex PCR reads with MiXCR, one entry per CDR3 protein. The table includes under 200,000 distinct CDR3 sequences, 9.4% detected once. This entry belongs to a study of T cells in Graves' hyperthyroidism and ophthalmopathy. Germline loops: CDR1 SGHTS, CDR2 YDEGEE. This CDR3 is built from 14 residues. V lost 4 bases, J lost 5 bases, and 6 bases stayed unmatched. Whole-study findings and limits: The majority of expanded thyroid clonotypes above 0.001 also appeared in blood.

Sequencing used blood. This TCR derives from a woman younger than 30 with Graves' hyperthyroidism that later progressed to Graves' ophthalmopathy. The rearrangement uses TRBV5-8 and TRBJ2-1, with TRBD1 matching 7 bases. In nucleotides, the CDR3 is TGTGCCAGCAGCCCCGACAGGGCCCACAATGAGCAGTTCTTC. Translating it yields CASSPDRAHNEQFF.